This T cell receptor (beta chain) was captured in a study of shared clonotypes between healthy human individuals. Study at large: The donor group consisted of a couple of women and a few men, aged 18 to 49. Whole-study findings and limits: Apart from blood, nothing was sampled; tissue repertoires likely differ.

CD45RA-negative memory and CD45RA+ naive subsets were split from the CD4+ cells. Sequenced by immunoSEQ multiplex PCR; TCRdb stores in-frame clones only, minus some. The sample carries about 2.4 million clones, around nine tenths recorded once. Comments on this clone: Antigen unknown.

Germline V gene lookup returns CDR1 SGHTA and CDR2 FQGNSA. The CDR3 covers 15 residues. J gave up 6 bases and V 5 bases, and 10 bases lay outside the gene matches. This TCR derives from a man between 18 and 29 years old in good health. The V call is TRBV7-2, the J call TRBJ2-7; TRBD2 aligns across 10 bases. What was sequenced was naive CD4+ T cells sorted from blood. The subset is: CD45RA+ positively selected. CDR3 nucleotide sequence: TGTGCCAGCAGCGCCTGGACTAGCGGCCTTCGCGAGCAGTACTTC. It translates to CASSAWTSGLREQYF.